The text below deals with one TCR beta chain. Its antigen remains unknown. This CDR3 is built from 17 residues. The germline V gene has CDR1 SGHTA and CDR2 FQGTGA. The V end lost 3 bases, the J end lost 4 bases, and 20 bases lay between the germline ends. This sample is drawn from a study of cytomegalovirus exposure and HLA in healthy donors. Study observations and caveats: Being productive about 87% or about 30% of the time was typical of most TCR beta V segments in an earlier analysis.

This PCR relied on a set of 60 Vbeta primers and 13 Jbeta primers. Sequencing used immunoSEQ multiplex PCR; TCRdb keeps in-frame clones, though not all of them. The top ten hold approximately 4.3% of the sample, which has 250,000 to 350,000 clones, 86% seen once. The rearrangement uses TRBV7-3 and TRBJ2-3; weak D call: TRBD2 (6 bases). This sequence was found in a man aged 35-49 years in good health and CMV-seropositive. Material: PBMCs. The CDR3 DNA sequence: TGTGCCAGCAGCTTTAGGGCCCTAAGGGAGGCACCAGATACGCAGTATTTT. Its translation: CASSFRALREAPDTQYF. The whole variable domain, remainder taken from reference TRBV7-3 and TRBJ2-3, is GAGVSQTPSNKVTEKGKYVELRCDPISGHTALYWYRQSLGQGPEFLIYFQGTGAADDSGLPNDRFFAVRPEGSVSTLKIQRTERGDSAVYLCASSFRALREAPDTQYFGPGTRLTVL.